These 30 T cell receptor beta chains were sequenced from one sample in a study of T cell repertoires in cytomegalovirus infection. TCRdb recomputed calls from the reads with MiXCR, one row per CDR3 protein. The sample includes approximately 76,000 distinct CDR3 sequences, 3.5% to 4.5% of them seen just once. Sample: PBMCs. These receptors were collected from a human donor in good health (CMV status not recorded). Some clones in this sample may be carry-over from other donors' samples.

Remarks on this clonotype: A single base separates this from a much larger clone, so it may be a read error. The chain couples TRBV6-6 to TRBJ1-5; TRBD1 matches 7 bases. V was clipped by 10 bases and J by 2 bases; unmatched bases: 8. Per germline, CDR1 MNHNY and CDR2 SVGAGI (reference sequence). The CDR3 loop spans 14 amino acids. CDR3 in amino acids: CAINHGTGNQPQHF. The CDR3 DNA reads TGTGCCATCAACCACGGGACAGGCAATCAGCCCCAGCATTTT.

This clonotype was seen many times. The genes are TRBV7-2 and TRBJ1-5; D remains ambiguous. Looked up from germline, CDR1 is SGHTA and CDR2 is FQGNSA. V was clipped by 3 bases and J by 10 bases, with 16 bases between them. The CDR3 extends over 14 amino acids. This CDR3 reads CASSFLGSRDPQHF. CDR3 in DNA: TGTGCCAGCAGCTTTCTGGGCAGCCGGGATCCCCAGCATTTT.

This clonotype was found many times. The chain combines TRBV6-1 with TRBJ2-7; D ambiguous. The CDR3 sequence is 13 residues long. CDR1 and CDR2 (germline): MNHNS, SASEGT. V was clipped by 5 bases and J by 6 bases, with 14 bases between them. CDR3 in DNA: TGTGCCAGCAGTCACCTTTTAACGGCCGAGCAGTACTTC. Its protein product is CASSHLLTAEQYF.

In this sample, this clonotype turned up many times. This rearrangement joins TRBV12-3 or TRBV12-4 to TRBJ2-2; D possibly corresponds to TRBD2 (6 bases). This CDR3 region has 14 residues. V lost 2 bases to trimming and J lost 6 bases, with 10 bases between them. The CDR3 coding sequence is TGTGCCAGCAGTTTACTCAGCGGGTCCGGGGAGCTGTTTTTT. This gives the protein CASSLLSGSGELFF.

This clonotype came up many times. The chain links TRBV2 to TRBJ2-3; possibly TRBD2 for D (6 bases). Trimming took off 6 bases at V and 0 bases at J, with 13 bases between the two ends. This CDR3 has 15 residues. Per germline, CDR1 SNHLY and CDR2 FYNNEI. The CDR3, as DNA: TGTGCCAGCAGGGGGAGGACGGGGAGCACAGATACGCAGTATTTT. Its protein product is CASRGRTGSTDTQYF.

There are many counts of this clonotype. This sequence joins TRBV20-1 and TRBJ1-5, with D unclear. Germline CDR1 reads DFQATT; CDR2 reads SNEGSKA (reference sequence). This CDR3 spans 12 amino acids. V lost 3 bases and J 4 bases, leaving 7 bases between the germline ends. The CDR3 region has the DNA TGCAGTGCTAGGTTTCCAAATCAGCCCCAGCATTTT. Its protein product is CSARFPNQPQHF.

The table lists this clonotype with many counts. V usage is TRBV27 and J usage is TRBJ1-3; 7 positions match TRBD1. Germline V gives CDR1 MNHEY, CDR2 SMNVEV (reference sequence). The ends lost 6 bases at V and 2 bases at J; junction bases unmatched: 16. The CDR3 is 18 amino acids. The CDR3 spells CASRSSQIIDRAGNTIYF. Here the CDR3 DNA reads TGTGCCAGCAGGAGCTCACAAATAATAGACAGGGCTGGAAACACCATATATTTT.

This clonotype was observed at least ten times. V is TRBV28 and J is TRBJ1-6; D uncertain. Germline-derived CDR1 and CDR2 are MDHEN and SYDVKM. CDR3 length equals 15 residues. V was trimmed by 2 bases and J by 8 bases, leaving 13 bases between them. The CDR3 loop is CASSLPLTGDSPLHF. The CDR3, as DNA: TGTGCCAGCAGTTTACCCCTGACCGGGGATTCACCCCTCCACTTT.

Many counts were recorded for this clonotype. The rearrangement uses TRBV7-9 and TRBJ1-2; D is unresolved. CDR1 is SEHNR, CDR2 FQNEAQ, per germline (reference sequence). V lost 4 bases, J lost 8 bases, and 17 bases lay in between. The CDR3 loop spans 14 amino acids. The CDR3 protein is CASSWGRAGSGYTF. The CDR3 DNA follows: TGTGCCAGCAGCTGGGGAAGGGCCGGGTCGGGCTACACCTTC. Full variable domain (rest looked up from reference TRBV7-9 and TRBJ1-2): DTGVSQNPRHKITKRGQNVTFRCDPISEHNRLYWYRQTLGQGPEFLTYFQNEAQLEKSRLLSDRFSAERPKGSFSTLEIQRTEQGDSAMYLCASSWGRAGSGYTFGSGTRLTVV.

This clonotype was seen ten or more times. This chain uses TRBV20-1 with TRBJ1-4, with 9 bases that match TRBD1. Germline V gene data show CDR1 as DFQATT and CDR2 as SNEGSKA (reference sequence). After removal of 5 bases from V and 10 bases from J, the junction contained 11 bases not matched to a gene. This CDR3 spans 14 amino acids. The CDR3 here is CSAGDRALRGKLFF. In DNA, the CDR3 is TGCAGTGCTGGGGACAGGGCCCTAAGGGGAAAACTGTTTTTT.

This clonotype has a count of ten or more. The rearrangement uses TRBV11-1 and TRBJ1-6, with D possibly matching TRBD1 (5 bases). CDR3 length: 15 residues. Germline-derived CDR1 and CDR2 are SGHAT and FQDESV (reference sequence). V lost 3 bases, J lost 2 bases, and 8 bases lay in between. The CDR3: CASSLETAYNSPLHF. The CDR3, as DNA: TGTGCCAGCAGCTTGGAGACAGCCTATAATTCACCCCTCCACTTT.

In this sample, this clonotype turned up many times. The rearrangement joins TRBV7-8 to TRBJ2-1, with 13 bases aligning to TRBD2. V was clipped by 11 bases and J by 0 bases; unmatched bases: 7. Germline assignment: CDR1 SGHVS and CDR2 FQNEAQ. CDR3 length: 16 amino acids. The DNA for the CDR3 is TGTGCCCCCGGGACTAGCGGGGCCAGCTCCTACAATGAGCAGTTCTTC. Amino acids: CAPGTSGASSYNEQFF.

This clonotype is medium-sized. The chain employs TRBV7-2 and TRBJ2-1, with D unresolved. V lost 5 bases to trimming and J lost 7 bases, with 6 bases between them. This CDR3 is built from 11 residues. Germline CDR1 reads SGHTA; CDR2 reads FQGNSA. The CDR3 DNA is TGTGCCAGCAGCAATGCGAATGAGCAGTTCTTC. Its protein product is CASSNANEQFF. Full variable domain (rest looked up from reference TRBV7-2 and TRBJ2-1): GAGVSQSPSNKVTEKGKDVELRCDPISGHTALYWYRQSLGQGLEFLIYFQGNSAPDKSGLPSDRFSAERTGGSVSTLTIQRTQQEDSAVYLCASSNANEQFFGPGTRLTVL.

This clonotype has at least ten counts. This chain uses TRBV19 with TRBJ1-1; a possible D gene is TRBD1 (5 bases). V was clipped by 5 bases and J by 4 bases, with 11 bases between them. The CDR3 has 13 residues. CDR1 and CDR2 from the germline V gene are LNHDA and SQIVND (reference sequence). The CDR3 DNA reads as TGTGCCAGTAGTGGCAGGGACGCCACTGAAGCTTTCTTT. Translation: CASSGRDATEAFF.

This clonotype was picked up many times. The gene calls are TRBV29-1 and TRBJ2-1; 10 positions match TRBD2. The germline V gene encodes CDR1 SQVTM and CDR2 ANQGSEA. This CDR3 comprises 15 residues. Germline trimming cut 1 base from V and 0 bases from J; bases unmatched to any gene: 0. The CDR3 is CSVEGTSGSYNEQFF. CDR3 in DNA: TGCAGCGTTGAAGGGACTAGCGGCTCCTACAATGAGCAGTTCTTC.

This clonotype was observed at least ten times. This chain links TRBV6-1 with TRBJ2-1; 7 positions agree with TRBD1. The V gene's germline CDR1 is MNHNS and CDR2 SASEGT. The CDR3 is 14 amino acids. The junction had 12 bases not matched to a gene; V was cut back by 7 bases and J by 9 bases. CDR3 in amino acids: CASTPDRVVGEQFF. CDR3 nucleotides: TGTGCCAGCACCCCTGACAGGGTTGTCGGTGAGCAGTTCTTC.

This clonotype was observed many times. This chain links TRBV12-3 or TRBV12-4 with TRBJ1-1, with a tentative D call TRBD1 (5 bases). The CDR3 is 11 amino acids. V lost 4 bases and J lost 8, with 8 bases in between. The CDR3 DNA reads as TGTGCCAGCAGTTCCCGGACAGAAGCTTTCTTT. This gives the protein CASSSRTEAFF.

The sample holds many counts of this clonotype. This CDR3 is CSAKRGGPTDTQYF. For the CDR3, the DNA is TGCAGTGCTAAGCGGGGGGGCCCCACAGATACGCAGTATTTT. V and J are TRBV20-1 and TRBJ2-3; TRBD2 matches 10 bases. V lost 4 bases, J lost 2 bases, and 3 bases stayed unmatched. Germline V lookup: CDR1 DFQATT, CDR2 SNEGSKA (reference sequence). The CDR3 is made up of 14 amino acids.

This clonotype came up many times. The V gene is TRBV7-2, the J gene TRBJ1-5; 7 nucleotides line up with TRBD1. After removal of 5 bases from V and 1 base from J, the junction contained 17 bases not matched to a gene. There are 19 residues in the CDR3. Germline V gene sequence: CDR1 SGHTA, CDR2 FQGNSA. The CDR3 bases are TGTGCCAGCAGCCCCGCGGGACAGCGAACCCCTCAGAGCAATCAGCCCCAGCATTTT. Translating gives CASSPAGQRTPQSNQPQHF.

This clonotype has ten or more counts. The chain employs TRBV7-9 and TRBJ2-7; D gene uncertain. Germline V gene lookup returns CDR1 SEHNR and CDR2 FQNEAQ (reference sequence). This CDR3 has 11 residues. V was cut by 5 bases and J by 3 bases, with 5 bases left in between. In DNA, the CDR3 is TGTGCCAGCAGCGTCAACTACGAGCAGTACTTC. Residues: CASSVNYEQYF.

This clonotype was picked up many times. This rearrangement joins TRBV6-2 or TRBV6-3 to TRBJ2-7; D may be TRBD2 (6 bases). CDR3 size: 14 residues. V was pared by 2 bases and J by 3 bases, with 11 bases between. CDR1 and CDR2 (germline): MNHEY, SVGEGT. The CDR3 DNA sequence: TGTGCCAGCAGTTACCGCTGGACTAACTACGAGCAGTACTTC. This encodes CASSYRWTNYEQYF.

This clonotype was counted many times. This sequence joins TRBV29-1 and TRBJ2-5, with TRBD2 identical over 15 bases. Germline-derived CDR1 and CDR2 are SQVTM and ANQGSEA. Germline trimming cut 6 bases from V and 4 bases from J; bases unmatched to any gene: 9. There are 16 residues in the CDR3. The CDR3 loop reads CSVAGLAGGRGETQYF. CDR3 sequence (DNA): TGCAGCGTCGCAGGACTAGCGGGGGGGCGGGGAGAGACCCAGTACTTC.

At least ten counts were recorded for this clonotype. The CDR3 region is CASSLDILEGSPLHF. CDR3 DNA sequence: TGTGCCAGCAGCTTAGATATCCTCGAAGGGTCACCCCTCCACTTT. The rearrangement joins TRBV7-8 to TRBJ1-6, with no clear D. CDR3 length: 15 amino acids. Germline-derived CDR1 and CDR2 are SGHVS and FQNEAQ. V was trimmed by 1 base and J by 10 bases, leaving 14 bases between them.

This clonotype was found many times. The V gene is TRBV7-2, the J gene TRBJ1-2; 10 nucleotides line up with TRBD1. V was pared by 5 bases and J by 3 bases, with 3 bases of the junction left unmatched. The CDR3 totals 14 residues. Germline lookup yields CDR1 SGHTA and CDR2 FQGNSA. CDR3 region: CASSIGTGDYGYTF. The CDR3 DNA sequence: TGTGCCAGCAGCATCGGGACAGGGGACTATGGCTACACCTTC.

This clonotype has at least ten counts. The CDR3 sequence: CASSFGQGDSPLHF. DNA of the CDR3: TGTGCCAGCAGCTTCGGACAGGGTGATTCACCCCTCCACTTT. The chain couples TRBV7-9 to TRBJ1-6; 8 nucleotides agree with TRBD1. This CDR3 contains 14 residues. V was clipped by 3 bases and J by 8 bases; unmatched bases: 3. Germline V gene data show CDR1 as SEHNR and CDR2 as FQNEAQ (reference sequence).

This clonotype has ten or more counts. The chain is built from TRBV7-2 and TRBJ2-1; either TRBD1 or TRBD2 may supply D (5 bases each). Germline loops: CDR1 SGHTA, CDR2 FQGNSA. This CDR3 spans 15 amino acids. V was shortened by 0 bases and J by 0 bases, with 6 bases between the two germline ends. The CDR3 region is CASSLAGRSYNEQFF. The CDR3 bases are TGTGCCAGCAGCTTAGCGGGACGCTCCTACAATGAGCAGTTCTTC.

This clonotype has a count of ten or more. The chain carries TRBV7-3 and TRBJ2-3; possibly TRBD2 for D (5 bases). The germline V gene encodes CDR1 SGHTA and CDR2 FQGTGA. CDR3 size: 13 residues. This CDR3 is CAGEGAGTDTQYF. In DNA form, the CDR3 reads TGTGCGGGCGAGGGCGCCGGCACAGATACGCAGTATTTT.

This clonotype was detected ten times or more. This chain uses TRBV12-3 or TRBV12-4 with TRBJ1-5, with D unresolved. Between the trimmed V and J ends, which lost 4 bases and 2 bases, there was a span of 12 bases. This CDR3 is built from 15 residues. CDR3 sequence reads: CASSYGDERNQPQHF. The CDR3 bases are TGTGCCAGCAGTTACGGCGACGAGCGCAATCAGCCCCAGCATTTT.

This clonotype has ten or more counts. The junction and the germline gene differ at one end; a read error may be behind it. The chain couples TRBV5-5 to TRBJ2-3; D ambiguous. Germline V gene sequence: CDR1 SGHKS, CDR2 YYEKEE (reference sequence). The CDR3 consists of 15 residues. CDR3 DNA sequence: TGTGTCAGCAGCTTACGACCCGCGGTCACAGATACGCAGTATTTT. Residues: CVSSLRPAVTDTQYF.

This clonotype was found many times. J is TRBJ1-1 and V is TRBV4-3; no firm D call. The germline V gene has CDR1 LGHNA and CDR2 YSLEER. This CDR3 has 15 residues. V was trimmed by 1 base and J by 0 bases, leaving 9 bases between them. The CDR3 DNA is TGCGCCAGCAGCCAAGGCCGGCTCATGAACACTGAAGCTTTCTTT. Translating gives CASSQGRLMNTEAFF.